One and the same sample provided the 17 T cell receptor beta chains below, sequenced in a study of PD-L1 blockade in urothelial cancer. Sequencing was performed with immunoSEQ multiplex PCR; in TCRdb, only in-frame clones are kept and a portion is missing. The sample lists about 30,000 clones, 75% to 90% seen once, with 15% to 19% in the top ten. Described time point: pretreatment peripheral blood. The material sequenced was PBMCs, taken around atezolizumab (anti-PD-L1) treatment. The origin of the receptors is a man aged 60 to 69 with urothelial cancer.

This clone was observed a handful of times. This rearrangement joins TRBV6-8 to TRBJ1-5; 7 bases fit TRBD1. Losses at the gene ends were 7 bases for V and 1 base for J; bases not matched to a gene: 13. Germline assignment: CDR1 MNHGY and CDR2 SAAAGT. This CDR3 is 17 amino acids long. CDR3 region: CASTIRSLRGSNQPQHF. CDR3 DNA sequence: TGTGCCAGCACCATCCGGAGCCTCAGGGGGAGCAATCAGCCCCAGCATTTT.

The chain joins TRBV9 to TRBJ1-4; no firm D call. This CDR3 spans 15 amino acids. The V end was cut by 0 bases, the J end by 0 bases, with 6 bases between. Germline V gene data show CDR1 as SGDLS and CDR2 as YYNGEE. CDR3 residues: CASSVGTSTNEKLFF. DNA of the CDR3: TGTGCCAGCAGCGTAGGAACATCAACTAATGAAAAACTGTTTTTT.

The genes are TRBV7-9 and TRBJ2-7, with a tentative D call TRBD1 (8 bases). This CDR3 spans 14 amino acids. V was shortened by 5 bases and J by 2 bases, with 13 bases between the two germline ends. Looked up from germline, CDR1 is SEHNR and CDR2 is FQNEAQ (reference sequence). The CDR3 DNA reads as TGTGCCAGCAGCGGACAGGGAGGGCCCTACGAGCAGTACTTC. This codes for CASSGQGGPYEQYF.

The CDR3 DNA reads TGTGCCATCAGAATGTCCCAGGGGTCCGGGACTAGCGGGAGGTTGAGATACAATGAGCAGTTCTTC. Amino acids: CAIRMSQGSGTSGRLRYNEQFF. The V gene is TRBV10-3, the J gene TRBJ2-1, with 15 bases matching TRBD2. Germline CDR1 ENHRY, CDR2 SYGVKD. V lost 6 bases and J lost 4; bases outside the gene matches: 22. The CDR3 extends over 22 amino acids.

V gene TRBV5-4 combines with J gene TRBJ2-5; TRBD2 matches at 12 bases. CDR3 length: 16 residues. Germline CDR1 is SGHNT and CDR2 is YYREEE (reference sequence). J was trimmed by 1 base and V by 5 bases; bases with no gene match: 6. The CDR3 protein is CASSTGTSGSQETQYF. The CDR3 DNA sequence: TGTGCCAGCAGTACCGGGACTAGCGGGTCCCAAGAGACCCAGTACTTC.

The CDR3 reads CASSLAQRETQYF. The CDR3 nucleotides are TGTGCCAGCAGCTTAGCCCAACGGGAGACCCAGTACTTC. The gene calls are TRBV7-2 and TRBJ2-5; D ambiguous. The CDR3 covers 13 residues. Between the trimmed V and J ends, which lost 0 bases and 5 bases, there was a span of 7 bases. CDR1 and CDR2 (germline): SGHTA, FQGNSA.

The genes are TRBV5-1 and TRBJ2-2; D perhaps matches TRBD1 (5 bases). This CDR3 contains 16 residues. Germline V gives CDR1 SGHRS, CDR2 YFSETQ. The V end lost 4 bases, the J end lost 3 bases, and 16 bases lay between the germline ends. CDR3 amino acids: CASSPGSRVDTGELFF. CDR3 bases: TGCGCCAGCAGCCCAGGATCCAGGGTTGACACCGGGGAGCTGTTTTTT.

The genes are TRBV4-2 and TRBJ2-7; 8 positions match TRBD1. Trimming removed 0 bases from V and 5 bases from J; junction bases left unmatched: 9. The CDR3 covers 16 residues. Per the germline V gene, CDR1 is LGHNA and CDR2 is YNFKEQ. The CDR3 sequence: CASSQDRTGNRNEQYF. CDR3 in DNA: TGTGCCAGCAGCCAAGACCGGACAGGGAACAGGAACGAGCAGTACTTC.

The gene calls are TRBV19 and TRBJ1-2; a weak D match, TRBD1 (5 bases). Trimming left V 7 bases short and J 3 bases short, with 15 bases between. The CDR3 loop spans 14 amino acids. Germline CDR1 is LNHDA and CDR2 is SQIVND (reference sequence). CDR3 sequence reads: CASIFQGQDYGYTF. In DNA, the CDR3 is TGTGCCAGTATTTTTCAGGGTCAGGACTATGGCTACACCTTC.

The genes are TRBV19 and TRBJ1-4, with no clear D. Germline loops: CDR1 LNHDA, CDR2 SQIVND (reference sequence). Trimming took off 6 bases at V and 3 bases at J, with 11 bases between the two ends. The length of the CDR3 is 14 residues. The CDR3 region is CASRPEVSNEKLFF. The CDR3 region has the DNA TGTGCCAGTAGACCGGAGGTCTCTAATGAAAAACTGTTTTTT.

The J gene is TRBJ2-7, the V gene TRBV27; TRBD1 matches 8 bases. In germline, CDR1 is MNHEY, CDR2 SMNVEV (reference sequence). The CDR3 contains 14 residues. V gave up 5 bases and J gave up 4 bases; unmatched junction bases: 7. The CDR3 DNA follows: TGTGCCAGCAGTAACACAGGGGGTATTTACGAGCAGTACTTC. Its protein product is CASSNTGGIYEQYF.

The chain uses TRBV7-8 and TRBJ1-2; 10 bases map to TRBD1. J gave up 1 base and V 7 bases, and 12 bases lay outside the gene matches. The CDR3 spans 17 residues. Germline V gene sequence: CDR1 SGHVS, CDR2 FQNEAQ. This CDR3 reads CASIQGDRGGGNYGYTF. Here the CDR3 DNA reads TGTGCCAGCATCCAGGGGGACAGGGGCGGTGGTAACTATGGCTACACCTTC.

The CDR3 DNA reads TGTGCCAGTAGTATATTTCGGGGGACCCTCCCTGGCTACACCTTC. It translates to CASSIFRGTLPGYTF. This chain joins TRBV19 and TRBJ1-2, with D possibly matching TRBD1 (5 bases). The germline V gene has CDR1 LNHDA and CDR2 SQIVND (reference sequence). The V gene lost 2 bases and the J gene lost 7 bases, with 17 bases spanning the gap. This CDR3 region has 15 residues.

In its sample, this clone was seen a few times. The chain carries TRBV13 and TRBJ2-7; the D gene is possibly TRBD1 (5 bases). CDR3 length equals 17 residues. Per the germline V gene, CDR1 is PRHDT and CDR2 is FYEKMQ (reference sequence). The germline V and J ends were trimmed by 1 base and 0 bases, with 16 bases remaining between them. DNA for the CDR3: TGTGCCAGCAGCTTAGTGTCGGCAGGGCAAGCCTCCTACGAGCAGTACTTC. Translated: CASSLVSAGQASYEQYF.

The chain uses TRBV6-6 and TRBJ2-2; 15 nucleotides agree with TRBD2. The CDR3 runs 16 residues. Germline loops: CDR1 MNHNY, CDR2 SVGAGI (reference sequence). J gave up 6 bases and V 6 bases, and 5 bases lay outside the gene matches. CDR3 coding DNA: TGTGCCAGCAGCCGCCGGACTAGCGGGAGGGCCGGGGAGCTGTTTTTT. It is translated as CASSRRTSGRAGELFF.

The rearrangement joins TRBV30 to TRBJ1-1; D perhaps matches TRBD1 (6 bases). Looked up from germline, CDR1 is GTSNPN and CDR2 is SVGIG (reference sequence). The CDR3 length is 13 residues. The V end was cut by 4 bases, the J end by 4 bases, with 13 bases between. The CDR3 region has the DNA TGTGCCTGGAAGTACAGGGTGGGCACTGAAGCTTTCTTT. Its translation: CAWKYRVGTEAFF.

As DNA, the CDR3 is TGTGCCAGTAGGGACGGGGGGAACACCGGGGAGCTGTTTTTT. Protein: CASRDGGNTGELFF. The rearrangement links TRBV19 to TRBJ2-2, with TRBD2 as a possible D gene (6 bases). The germline gives CDR1 LNHDA, CDR2 SQIVND (reference sequence). The CDR3 contains 14 residues. With 6 bases removed from V and 1 base from J, the gap between germline ends came to 9 bases.